This T cell receptor gamma chain was sequenced during a study of γδ T cells in repeated Plasmodium falciparum infection. Regarding the study as a whole: Malian children's Vdelta2-negative repertoires appeared more expanded and less diverse than Australians'. Vdelta2-negative gammadelta repertoires, largely Vdelta1+, seemingly showed infection-driven waves of new clonal selection. Vgamma9/Vdelta2+ T cells showed a stable polyclonal repertoire with shared TCRgamma sequences.

Points on this clone: The antigen is undetermined. No DNA is shown, since the ends of the CDR3 on it are uncertain; the CDR3 is the one TCRdb lists.

The V gene's germline CDR1 is EGSTGY and CDR2 YDSYTSSV. The CDR3 spans 31 residues, counting both ends. Vgamma9/Vdelta2+ and Vdelta2-negative gammadelta T cells were flow-sorted from PBMC for bulk sequencing. TCRdb repeated clone calling on the multiplex PCR reads with CATT. The profile shows approximately 5,200 gamma-chain clones, around 3% of them singletons. This TCR was sampled from a pool of human donors (malaria-infected and uninfected, not separated). The sample consisted of gamma-delta T cells from blood. The V gene call is TRGV4, and the J gene call is absent. CDR3 residues: CATWAGIIIRNSLAVEQHLLSQVSIGRIQHF.